This T cell receptor (beta chain) comes out of a study of read filtering for tumor transcriptome and immune sequencing. Study-wide background: Transcriptome libraries were built from DNase-treated RNA.

Sampling of bone marrow took place during active disease in every patient. This library used about 360 ng RNA and molecular barcoded adaptors spanning alpha/delta and beta/gamma chains. TCRdb reprocessed the reads via MiXCR and lists one record per CDR3 protein. Of roughly 38,000 distinct CDR3 sequences in the sample, around an eighth are singletons; the top ten hold 30%. This clonotype was observed many times. Its antigen remains unknown. The study's findings and limits: Dropping single-read clonotypes raised IR-seq and RNA-seq shared-clonotype correlation. The sorted CD138-negative fraction was a mixed bone marrow immune population, not purified T cells.

V lost 5 bases and J 3 bases, leaving 16 bases between the germline ends. CDR3 size: 15 residues. Per germline, CDR1 MDHEN and CDR2 SYDVKM. The genes are TRBV28 and TRBJ2-5, with D unresolved. Specimen: a population of CD138-negative cells sorted from bone marrow. The TCR comes from a donor at least 40 years old with multiple myeloma. The CDR3 bases are TGTGCCAGCAGTCCCGAAGGTCGCGGAAAAGAGACCCAGTACTTC. Protein product: CASSPEGRGKETQYF.